The sequence of this TCR beta chain was determined in a study of T cell changes during pregnancy in multiple sclerosis. The CDR3 is 12 residues long. Trimming cost V 10 bases and J 7 bases, with 16 bases left between them. The germline V gene encodes CDR1 SEHNR and CDR2 FQNEAQ (reference sequence). The data were produced by immunoSEQ multiplex PCR, yet TCRdb's version contains in-frame clones alone and is incomplete. The sample yields about 70,000 clones, approximately 89% seen once. The clonotype was recovered from a female donor in good health, enrolled as a control in a pregnancy study. The chain is built from TRBV7-9 and TRBJ1-2, with D unresolved. Sequencing used peripheral blood, obtained in the third trimester of pregnancy. The chain's CDR3 is CATEGEEGGYTF. The DNA of the CDR3 is TGTGCCACCGAGGGAGAGGAGGGTGGCTACACCTTC.